The clone carrying this T cell receptor (beta chain) was seen ten or more times. Its specificity is not known. The data are from a study of identical twins. Findings of the study overall: When twins shared out-of-frame alpha sequences, those sequences had excess low generation probability.

The V end was cut by 3 bases, the J end by 7 bases, with 16 bases between. The CDR3 sequence is 15 residues long. Looked up from germline, CDR1 is MGHDK and CDR2 is SYGVNS. Unique molecular identifiers were present on the cDNA, which also gained a universal primer site by template switching. In TCRdb, the 5' RACE reads were re-called with MiXCR into one record per CDR3 protein. The repertoire consists of more than 350,000 distinct CDR3 sequences, with 9% to 10% occurring once and the leading ten covering about 9.1%. The sequence was collected from a woman in her forties or fifties in good health. Sequenced material: naive T cells sorted from blood. This chain links TRBV25-1 with TRBJ1-5; perhaps TRBD1 as D (6 bases). Here the CDR3 DNA reads TGTGCCAGCAGTGAGTCCGAGGGGGGGAACCAGCCCCAGCATTTT. Residues: CASSESEGGNQPQHF.